At least ten counts were recorded for the clone carrying this T cell receptor beta chain. This record belongs to a study of T cells in Graves' hyperthyroidism and ophthalmopathy. Turning to the study itself: At the time of initial diagnosis and before any treatment, peripheral blood was collected.

From RNA transcripts, TCR beta CDR3 regions were amplified. Primed by the HTBI set, a first-round RT-PCR was run on the TCR CDR3. TCRdb reprocessed the multiplex PCR reads with MiXCR, giving one entry per CDR3 protein. The data hold about 200,000 distinct CDR3 sequences, with roughly a sixth observed a single time. The V end was cut by 1 base, the J end by 9 bases, with 16 bases between. The length of the CDR3 is 15 residues. Sample: blood. The TCR originated in a woman aged 50 to 65 with Graves' hyperthyroidism. This chain connects TRBV12-3 or TRBV12-4 to TRBJ2-1, with a weak D call TRBD1 (5 bases). The CDR3, as DNA: TGTGCCAGCAGTTTAGGACAGTTAATTGTGAGTGAGCAGTTCTTC. Translated, it gives CASSLGQLIVSEQFF.